A single sample is the source of the 27 T cell receptor beta chains below, sequenced in a study of CD8 T cells in Susac syndrome (dated by TCRdb to the late 2010s). Library preparation used the immunoSEQ multiplex PCR assay. RNA was extracted using the RNeasy kit, and about 0.45 to 1 microgram was reverse transcribed with random hexamers. TCRdb trimmed public reads at Q25 via fastp, called clones via MiXCR and kept in-frame beta chains. Identical CDR3 protein sequences are pooled into one entry, listed with their most common genes and DNA. Across this sample there are approximately 170,000 distinct CDR3 sequences, with about 90% seen only once. The ten largest clonotypes hold approximately 0.082% of the sample. Sequencing was carried out using CD4+ T cells from PBMCs. These receptors were collected from a human donor in good health.

A single count supports this clonotype. In DNA form, the CDR3 reads TGCGCCAGCAGCCAAAACGCTTTGGCGGGGAGGTTTAACGCCGGGGAGCTGTTTTTT. Translation: CASSQNALAGRFNAGELFF. The V call is TRBV4-3, the J call TRBJ2-2, with D maybe TRBD2 (6 bases). Trimming removed 2 bases at V and 6 bases at J, with 25 bases between. This CDR3 has 19 amino acids. Germline CDR1 and CDR2: LGHNA and YSLEER.

The V gene is TRBV7-9, the J gene TRBJ2-5, with TRBD2 matching 12 bases. Germline V gene lookup returns CDR1 SEHNR and CDR2 FQNEAQ (reference sequence). V lost 3 bases to trimming and J lost 5 bases; unmatched junction nucleotides: 4. The CDR3 loop spans 15 amino acids. CDR3 nucleotides: TGTGCCAGCAGCTTCCCGCTAGCGGGGGGGGAGACCCAGTACTTC. This codes for CASSFPLAGGETQYF. Variable domain in full (rest from reference TRBV7-9 and TRBJ2-5): DTGVSQNPRHKITKRGQNVTFRCDPISEHNRLYWYRQTLGQGPEFLTYFQNEAQLEKSRLLSDRFSAERPKGSFSTLEIQRTEQGDSAMYLCASSFPLAGGETQYFGPGTRLLVL.

Of note for this clonotype: At one of its ends the junction is not consistent with the germline gene, which may arise from a read error. The V call is TRBV5-1, the J call TRBJ1-4; D may be TRBD1 (5 bases). CDR1 SGHRS and CDR2 YFSETQ come from the germline V gene. The CDR3 runs to 14 residues. The CDR3 DNA reads TGCGCCGGCAGCCCGACAGCCACTAATGAAAAACTGTTTTTT. Protein sequence: CAGSPTATNEKLFF.

This clonotype showed up just a few times. This sequence joins TRBV5-1 and TRBJ2-2; 7 bases agree with TRBD1. Germline loops: CDR1 SGHRS, CDR2 YFSETQ. The CDR3 contains 16 residues. Unmatched junction bases numbered 9, after V lost 5 bases and J lost 2 bases. CDR3 in DNA: TGCGCCAGCAGTCAAAATACAGGGGTTAACACCGGGGAGCTGTTTTTT. This sequence encodes CASSQNTGVNTGELFF.

The V gene is TRBV29-1, the J gene TRBJ1-2; D is undetermined. Trimming removed 5 bases at V and 5 bases at J, with 15 bases between. Per the germline V gene, CDR1 is SQVTM and CDR2 is ANQGSEA. There are 13 residues in the CDR3. The CDR3 loop is CSVTLWAQYGYTF. CDR3 in DNA: TGCAGCGTTACTCTCTGGGCCCAATATGGCTACACCTTC. Filled out from reference TRBV29-1 and TRBJ1-2, the complete variable domain reads SAVISQKPSRDICQRGTSLTIQCQVDSQVTMMFWYRQQPGQSLTLIATANQGSEATYESGFVIDKFPISRPNLTFSTLTVSNMSPEDSSIYLCSVTLWAQYGYTFGSGTRLTVV.

This clonotype has a single count. The chain couples TRBV5-1 to TRBJ2-7, with 10 bases fitting TRBD1. The J segment lost 6 bases and the V segment lost 4 bases, leaving 4 bases of the junction unmatched. CDR3 size: 13 residues. Germline values: CDR1 SGHRS, CDR2 YFSETQ. CDR3 nucleotides: TGCGCCAGCAGCCCGGACAGGGGGATCGAGCAGTACTTC. Protein: CASSPDRGIEQYF.

V gene TRBV5-1 combines with J gene TRBJ2-1; D possibly corresponds to TRBD2 (5 bases). CDR3 length: 19 amino acids. Germline loops: CDR1 SGHRS, CDR2 YFSETQ. V was clipped by 4 bases and J by 3 bases, with 26 bases between them. The CDR3 protein is CASSPDPGSAEARYNEQFF. CDR3 sequence (DNA): TGCGCCAGCAGCCCGGACCCGGGTTCGGCGGAGGCGCGCTACAATGAGCAGTTCTTC.

CDR3 residues: CATLAARGTDTQYF. CDR3 nucleotides: TGTGCCACCCTAGCGGCCAGGGGCACAGATACGCAGTATTTT. The chain has TRBV2 and TRBJ2-3; 7 nucleotides match TRBD2. V dropped 10 bases and J dropped 1; count of bases not matched to a gene: 8. This CDR3 contains 14 residues. CDR1 is SNHLY, CDR2 FYNNEI, per germline.

V gene TRBV29-1 combines with J gene TRBJ2-3, with 8 bases aligning to TRBD2. With V trimmed by 4 bases and J by 3 bases, 9 bases remained unmatched. Germline CDR1 and CDR2: SQVTM and ANQGSEA. The CDR3 is made up of 15 amino acids. The CDR3 sequence: CSVVPLAGGTDTQYF. The CDR3 DNA is TGCAGCGTTGTGCCTCTAGCGGGTGGGACAGATACGCAGTATTTT.

The V gene is TRBV20-1, the J gene TRBJ1-3; 8 nucleotides line up with TRBD1. CDR1 is DFQATT, CDR2 SNEGSKA, per germline (reference sequence). This CDR3 has 18 residues. Trimming took 3 bases from V and 0 from J; bases not matched to a gene: 13. CDR3 nucleotides: TGCAGTGCTAGGACCTCCCTCGGGACAGGAATCTCTGGAAACACCATATATTTT. Protein sequence: CSARTSLGTGISGNTIYF.

The chain joins TRBV2 to TRBJ1-5; no definite D call. The ends were cut back, 2 bases at V and 6 bases at J, with 5 bases in the middle. Per germline, CDR1 SNHLY and CDR2 FYNNEI. The CDR3 totals 12 residues. CDR3 bases: TGTGCCAGCAGTGAATCGGGTCAGCCCCAGCATTTT. It is translated as CASSESGQPQHF.

The chain couples TRBV7-9 to TRBJ1-2; the D gene is possibly TRBD1 (5 bases). Germline V CDR1 and CDR2: SEHNR, FQNEAQ (reference sequence). The CDR3 is 13 residues long. V gave up 5 bases and J gave up 6 bases, with 13 bases separating them. CDR3 bases: TGTGCCAGCAGCGCCACGACAGCGGATGGCTACACCTTC. As protein: CASSATTADGYTF. The entire variable domain, with the rest obtained from reference TRBV7-9 and TRBJ1-2, is as follows: DTGVSQNPRHKITKRGQNVTFRCDPISEHNRLYWYRQTLGQGPEFLTYFQNEAQLEKSRLLSDRFSAERPKGSFSTLEIQRTEQGDSAMYLCASSATTADGYTFGSGTRLTVV.

The gene calls are TRBV20-1 and TRBJ2-4, with D possibly matching TRBD1 (6 bases). V lost 5 bases, J lost 0 bases, and 20 bases lay in between. The CDR3 has 17 residues. The germline V gene has CDR1 DFQATT and CDR2 SNEGSKA (reference sequence). The CDR3 nucleotides read TGCAGTGCTGGACGTCCGGGACAACTCCTAGCCAAAAACATTCAGTACTTC. Protein: CSAGRPGQLLAKNIQYF.

On this clonotype itself: An end of the junction differs from the germline gene, which may be a read error. The chain is built from TRBV12-3 or TRBV12-4 and TRBJ2-1, with D perhaps TRBD1 (6 bases). This CDR3 is 13 amino acids long. CDR3 protein: CASTAQDRNERFF. In DNA, the CDR3 is TGTGCCAGCACCGCCCAGGACAGAAATGAGCGGTTCTTC.

The chain is built from TRBV7-9 and TRBJ1-4; 7 nucleotides match TRBD1. Trimming cost V 9 bases and J 4 bases; bases outside gene matches: 5. The germline CDR1 and CDR2 sequences are SEHNR and FQNEAQ (reference sequence). The CDR3 covers 13 residues. The CDR3 here is CARPGQHNEKLFF. The CDR3 DNA is TGTGCCAGACCGGGACAGCATAATGAAAAACTGTTTTTT.

V gene TRBV5-1 combines with J gene TRBJ2-7; possibly TRBD1 or TRBD2 for D (5 bases each). The CDR3 is 15 residues long. CDR1 and CDR2 (germline): SGHRS, YFSETQ. V dropped 0 bases and J dropped 3 bases, with 13 bases sitting between them. Here the CDR3 reads CASSLEPGRYYEQYF. Written as DNA, the CDR3 is TGCGCCAGCAGCTTGGAACCAGGGAGATACTACGAGCAGTACTTC. The variable domain in full, completed from reference TRBV5-1 and TRBJ2-7, reads KAGVTQTPRYLIKTRGQQVTLSCSPISGHRSVSWYQQTPGQGLQFLFEYFSETQRNKGNFPGRFSGRQFSNSRSEMNVSTLELGDSALYLCASSLEPGRYYEQYFGPGTRLTVT.

This chain connects TRBV2 to TRBJ2-2; possibly TRBD1 for D (5 bases). Trimming took off 4 bases at V and 4 bases at J, with 13 bases between the two ends. Looked up from germline, CDR1 is SNHLY and CDR2 is FYNNEI. This CDR3 comprises 15 residues. CDR3 coding DNA: TGTGCCAGCAGTGGTAGCAGGGTAATCACCGGGGAGCTGTTTTTT. This codes for CASSGSRVITGELFF.

The V and J genes are TRBV12-3 or TRBV12-4 and TRBJ2-1; TRBD2 agrees at 8 bases. The length of the CDR3 is 15 residues. The trim removed 1 base at V and 7 bases at J, leaving 6 bases unmatched. CDR3 protein: CASSLDQRGTNEQFF. The CDR3 bases are TGTGCCAGCAGTTTAGACCAGCGGGGGACGAATGAGCAGTTCTTC.

This rearrangement joins TRBV10-2 to TRBJ1-1; D ambiguous. Trimming shortened V by 3 bases and J by 11 bases, and 10 bases separated the two germline ends. The germline CDR1 and CDR2 sequences are WSHSY and SAAADI. This CDR3 is built from 11 residues. In DNA, the CDR3 is TGCGCCAGCAGTGACAGTCCTGCGGCTTTCTTT. Its protein is CASSDSPAAFF.

The chain employs TRBV24-1 and TRBJ2-1; 9 positions agree with TRBD1. The CDR3 is 16 residues long. J lost 1 base, V lost 5 bases, and 5 bases had no gene match. Germline V gene data show CDR1 as KGHDR and CDR2 as SFDVKD. CDR3 DNA sequence: TGTGCCACCAGTGCCACAGGGGGCGAGTCCTACAATGAGCAGTTCTTC. Translated, it gives CATSATGGESYNEQFF.

The chain recombines TRBV7-2 with TRBJ1-5; D possibly corresponds to TRBD1 (5 bases). The CDR3 spans 16 residues. V lost 5 bases and J 7 bases, leaving 21 bases between the germline ends. Germline V lookup: CDR1 SGHTA, CDR2 FQGNSA. The CDR3 loop reads CASSPRRDGGTQPQHF. In nucleotides, the CDR3 is TGTGCCAGCAGCCCGAGGAGGGATGGGGGAACCCAGCCCCAGCATTTT.

The rearrangement joins TRBV7-3 to TRBJ1-1; the D is unclear. Trimming left V 3 bases short and J 1 base short, with 6 bases between. Germline V gene lookup returns CDR1 SGHTA and CDR2 FQGTGA. The length of the CDR3 is 13 residues. The CDR3 region is CASSFTENTEAFF. The CDR3 bases are TGTGCCAGCAGCTTCACGGAGAACACTGAAGCTTTCTTT. The full variable domain, completed using reference TRBV7-3 and TRBJ1-1, is GAGVSQTPSNKVTEKGKYVELRCDPISGHTALYWYRQSLGQGPEFLIYFQGTGAADDSGLPNDRFFAVRPEGSVSTLKIQRTERGDSAVYLCASSFTENTEAFFGQGTRLTVV.

This clonotype showed up just once. The J gene is TRBJ2-4, the V gene TRBV11-2, with TRBD2 as a possible D gene (6 bases). The CDR3 is made up of 16 amino acids. Germline values: CDR1 SGHAT, CDR2 FQNNGV. Trimming removed 5 bases at V and 8 bases at J, with 22 bases between. The CDR3 DNA reads TGTGCCAGCAGCACCCTGGGCGCAGGAGGGTTGCACATTCAGTACTTC. Its translation: CASSTLGAGGLHIQYF.

The chain links TRBV5-4 to TRBJ2-7; 8 nucleotides align to TRBD1. V was clipped by 7 bases and J by 2 bases; unmatched bases: 2. Germline CDR1 reads SGHNT; CDR2 reads YYREEE (reference sequence). The CDR3 length is 12 residues. The CDR3 here is CASGTGTYEQYF. CDR3 in DNA: TGTGCCAGCGGGACAGGCACCTACGAGCAGTACTTC.

The chain uses TRBV3-1 and TRBJ1-3; D unresolved. The ends were cut back, 0 bases at V and 4 bases at J, with 7 bases in the middle. The CDR3 has 14 amino acids. The V gene's germline CDR1 is LGHDT and CDR2 YNNKEL (reference sequence). In nucleotides, the CDR3 is TGTGCCAGCAGCCAAGAGGACGTCGGAAACACCATATATTTT. This sequence encodes CASSQEDVGNTIYF.

The V and J genes are TRBV21-1 and TRBJ2-4; the D call in the table, TRBD2, was not verified against the DNA. TRBV21-1 represents a pseudogene. The CDR3 covers 16 residues. The CDR3 DNA reads TGTGCCAGCAGCAAAGACTGGGGGGAGGTCGCAGACATTCAGTACTTC. The encoded protein is CASSKDWGEVADIQYF.

The chain joins TRBV5-1 to TRBJ2-1, with 9 bases aligning to TRBD1. V dropped 8 bases and J dropped 4; count of bases not matched to a gene: 10. The CDR3 is made up of 15 amino acids. CDR1 SGHRS and CDR2 YFSETQ come from the germline V gene. CDR3 DNA: TGCGCCAGTTTCGCGGACGGGACAGGGTACAATGAGCAGTTCTTC. This translates into CASFADGTGYNEQFF.